This T cell receptor beta chain was found in a study of cytomegalovirus exposure and HLA in healthy donors. The PCR was carried out with 60 Vbeta primers and 13 Jbeta primers. Data came from immunoSEQ multiplex PCR; TCRdb stores just in-frame clones and leaves some out. The profile covers some 100,000 clones, with 76% appearing a single time and about 4.2% taken by the ten largest. The V and J ends lost 3 bases and 5 bases, in that order; junction bases with no gene match: 10. CDR3 length equals 16 residues. Germline CDR1 MGHRA, CDR2 YSYEKL. This sequence joins TRBV4-1 and TRBJ2-7, with 10 nucleotides matching TRBD2. The sample comprised PBMCs. The sequence was obtained from a woman aged 45-59 years in good health and CMV-seropositive. This CDR3 reads CASSQLPGLAVHEQYF. The CDR3 bases are TGCGCCAGCAGCCAGCTCCCCGGACTAGCGGTCCACGAGCAGTACTTC.